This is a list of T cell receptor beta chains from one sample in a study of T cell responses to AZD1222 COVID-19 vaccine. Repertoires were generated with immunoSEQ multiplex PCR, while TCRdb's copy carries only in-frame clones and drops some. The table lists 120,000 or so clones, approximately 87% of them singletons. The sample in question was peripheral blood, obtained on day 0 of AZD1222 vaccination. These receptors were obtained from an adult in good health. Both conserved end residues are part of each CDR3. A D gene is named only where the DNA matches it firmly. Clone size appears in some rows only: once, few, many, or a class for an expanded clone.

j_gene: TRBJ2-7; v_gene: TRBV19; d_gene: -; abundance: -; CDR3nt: TGTGCCAGTAGTGCGGGGACTGGGGCCTACGAGCAGTACTTC; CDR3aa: CASSAGTGAYEQYF
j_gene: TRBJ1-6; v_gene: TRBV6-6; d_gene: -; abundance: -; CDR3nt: TGTGCCAGCAGTTTCGGACCCAATTCACCCCTCCACTTT; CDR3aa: CASSFGPNSPLHF
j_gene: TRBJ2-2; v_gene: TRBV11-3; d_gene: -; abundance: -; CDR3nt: TGTGCCAGCAGCAACCCCTCCGGGGCGAACACCGGGGAGCTGTTTTTT; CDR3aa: CASSNPSGANTGELFF
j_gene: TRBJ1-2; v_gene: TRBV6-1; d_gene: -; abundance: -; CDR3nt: TGTGCCAGCACCTCCCATGGGTCCGGCGGCTACACCTTC; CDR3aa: CASTSHGSGGYTF
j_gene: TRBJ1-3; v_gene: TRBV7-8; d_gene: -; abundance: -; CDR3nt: TGTGCCAGCAGCTTAAGGGGGAGGCACACCATATATTTT; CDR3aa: CASSLRGRHTIYF
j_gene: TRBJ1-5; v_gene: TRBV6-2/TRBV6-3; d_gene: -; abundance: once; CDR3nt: TGTGCCAGCAGTTATCAGGGGTATAGCAATCAGCCCCAGCATTTT; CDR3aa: CASSYQGYSNQPQHF
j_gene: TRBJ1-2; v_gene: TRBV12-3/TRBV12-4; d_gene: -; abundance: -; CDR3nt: TGTGCCAGCAGTTTAGAAACAGGGTTTGGCTACACCTTC; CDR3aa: CASSLETGFGYTF
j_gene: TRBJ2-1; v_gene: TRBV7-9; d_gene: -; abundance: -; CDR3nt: TGTGCCAGCAGCTTAAACGCGGTTACCTACAATGAGCAGTTCTTC; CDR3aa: CASSLNAVTYNEQFF
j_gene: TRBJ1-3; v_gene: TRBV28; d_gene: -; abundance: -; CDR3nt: TGTGCCAGCAGTTCATCCGAAACCATATATTTT; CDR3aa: CASSSSETIYF
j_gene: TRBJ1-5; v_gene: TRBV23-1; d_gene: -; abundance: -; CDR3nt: TGCGCCAGCAGTCAAAGAAGAATTAATAGCAATCAGCCCCAGCATTTT; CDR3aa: CASSQRRINSNQPQHF
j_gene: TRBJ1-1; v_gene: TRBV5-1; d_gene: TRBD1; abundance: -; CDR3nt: TGCGCCACTTCGTCAGGGGGGAACACTGAAGCTTTCTTT; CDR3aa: CATSSGGNTEAFF
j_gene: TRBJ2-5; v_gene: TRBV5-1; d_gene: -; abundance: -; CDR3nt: TGCGCCAGCAGCTTGTGGGAATTGGGGGAGACCCAGTACTTC; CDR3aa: CASSLWELGETQYF
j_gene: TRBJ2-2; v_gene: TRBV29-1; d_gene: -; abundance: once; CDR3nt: TGCAGCGCTGTCGGTCCATCGAACACCGGGGAGCTGTTTTTT; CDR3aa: CSAVGPSNTGELFF
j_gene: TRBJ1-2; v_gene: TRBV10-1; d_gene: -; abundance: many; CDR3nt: TGCGCCAGCAGCGATAGCGGGGGCGGCGGCTACACCTTC; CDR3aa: CASSDSGGGGYTF
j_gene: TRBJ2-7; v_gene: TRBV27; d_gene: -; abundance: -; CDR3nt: TGTGCCAGCCGACCCCCAGGCCCAGGTTATAGCTCCTACGAGCAGTACTTC; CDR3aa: CASRPPGPGYSSYEQYF
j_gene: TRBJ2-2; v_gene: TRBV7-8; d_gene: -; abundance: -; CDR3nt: TGTGCCAGCAGCTTAGGCCTGAACAGGGTGGGGCCCGCCGGGGAGCTGTTTTTT; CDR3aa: CASSLGLNRVGPAGELFF
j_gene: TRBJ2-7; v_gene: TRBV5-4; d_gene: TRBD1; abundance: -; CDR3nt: TGTGCCAGCAGCGGAGGGACAGGGGACCCCTACGAGCAGTACTTC; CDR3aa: CASSGGTGDPYEQYF
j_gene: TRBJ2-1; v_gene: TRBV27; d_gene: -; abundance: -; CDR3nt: TGTGCCAGCAGTTTTCGGGGGACCTACAATGAGCAGTTCTTC; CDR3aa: CASSFRGTYNEQFF
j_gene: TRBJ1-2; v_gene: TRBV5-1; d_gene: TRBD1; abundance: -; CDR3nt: TGCGCCAGCAGCTTGGCAGGACAGGACCGGAGGGGCTATGGCTACACCTTC; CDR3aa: CASSLAGQDRRGYGYTF
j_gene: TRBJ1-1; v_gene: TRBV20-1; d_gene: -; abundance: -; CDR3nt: TGCAGTGCTAGTAGAGTGAGGGACACTGAAGCTTTCTTT; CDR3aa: CSASRVRDTEAFF
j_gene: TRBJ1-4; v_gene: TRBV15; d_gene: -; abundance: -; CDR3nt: TGTGCCACCAGCAGACAGATTGCCGAAAAACTGTTTTTT; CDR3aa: CATSRQIAEKLFF
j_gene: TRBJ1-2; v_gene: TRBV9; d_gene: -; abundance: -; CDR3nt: TGTGCCAGCAGGGACGGGGGGCACTATGGCTACACCTTC; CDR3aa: CASRDGGHYGYTF
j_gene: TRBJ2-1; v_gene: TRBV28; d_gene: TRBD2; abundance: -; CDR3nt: TGTGCCAGCAGTAACACAGGGAATAGCGGGAGGGGAGAGTACAATGAGCAGTTCTTC; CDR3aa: CASSNTGNSGRGEYNEQFF
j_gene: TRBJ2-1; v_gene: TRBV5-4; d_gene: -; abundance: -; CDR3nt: TGTGCCAGCAGCATAGACCGGGGGACCTACAATGAGCAGTTCTTC; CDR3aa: CASSIDRGTYNEQFF
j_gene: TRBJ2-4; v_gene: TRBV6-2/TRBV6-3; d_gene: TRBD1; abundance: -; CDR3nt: TGTGCCAGCAGTTTTCCGGGACAGGGGAAAAACATTCAGTACTTC; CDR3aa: CASSFPGQGKNIQYF
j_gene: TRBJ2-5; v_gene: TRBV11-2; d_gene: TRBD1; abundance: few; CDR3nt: TGTGCCAGCAGCCAGGGGACAGGATGGAAAGAGACCCAGTACTTC; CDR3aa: CASSQGTGWKETQYF
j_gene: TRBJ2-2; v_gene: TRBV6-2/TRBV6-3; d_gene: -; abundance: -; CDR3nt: TGTGCCAGCAGTTACCCGCCCGGGACACACACCGGGGAGCTGTTTTTT; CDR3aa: CASSYPPGTHTGELFF
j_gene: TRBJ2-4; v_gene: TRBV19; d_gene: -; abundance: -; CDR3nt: TGTGCCAGTAGTATTTCAGGGTTGGATAGCATTCAGTACTTC; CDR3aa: CASSISGLDSIQYF
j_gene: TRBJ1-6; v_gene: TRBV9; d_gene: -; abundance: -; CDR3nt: TGTGCCAGCAGCATAGGACGGAGCTCCTATAATTCACCCCTCCACTTT; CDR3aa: CASSIGRSSYNSPLHF
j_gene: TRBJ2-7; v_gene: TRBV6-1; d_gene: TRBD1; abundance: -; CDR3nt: TGTGCCAGCAGCAATGGACAGGGCGCTCGCGAGCAGTACTTC; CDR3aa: CASSNGQGAREQYF
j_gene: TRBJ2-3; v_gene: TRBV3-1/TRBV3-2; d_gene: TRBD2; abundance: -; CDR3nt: TGTGCCAGCAGCCGTCGACTAGCGGGAGGCGGGGATACGCAGTATTTT; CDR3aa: CASSRRLAGGGDTQYF
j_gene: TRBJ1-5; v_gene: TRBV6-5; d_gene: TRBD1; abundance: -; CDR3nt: TGTGCCAGCAGACAGGGGTTGGGCAATCAGCCCCAGCATTTT; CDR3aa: CASRQGLGNQPQHF
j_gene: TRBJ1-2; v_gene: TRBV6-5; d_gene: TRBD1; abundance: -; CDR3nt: TGTGCCAGCAGGACGGGACAGGGAAACTATGGCTACACCTTC; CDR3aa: CASRTGQGNYGYTF
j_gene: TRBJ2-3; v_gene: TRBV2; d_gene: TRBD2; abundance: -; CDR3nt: TGTGCCAGCAGTGCCCCTTCGCGGGAGTTCTCGGATACGCAGTATTTT; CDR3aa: CASSAPSREFSDTQYF
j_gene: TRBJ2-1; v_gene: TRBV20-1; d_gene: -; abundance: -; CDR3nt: TGCAGTGCTAGACAGGGAGCTGAGCAGTTCTTC; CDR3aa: CSARQGAEQFF
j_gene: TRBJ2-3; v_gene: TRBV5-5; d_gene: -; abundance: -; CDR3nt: TGTGCCAGCAGCCCGCCAGACAGGTCTAGCACAGATACGCAGTATTTT; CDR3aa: CASSPPDRSSTDTQYF
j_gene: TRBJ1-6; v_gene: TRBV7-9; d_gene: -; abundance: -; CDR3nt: TGTGCCAGCAGCTTTACTATGGGGGGACTGAGATCACCCCTCCACTTT; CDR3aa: CASSFTMGGLRSPLHF
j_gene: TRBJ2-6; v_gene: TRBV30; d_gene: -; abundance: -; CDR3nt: TGTGCCTGGAAGGAGGGATCTGGGGCCAACGTCCTGACTTTC; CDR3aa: CAWKEGSGANVLTF
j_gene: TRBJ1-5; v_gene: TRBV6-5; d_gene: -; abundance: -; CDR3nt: TGTGCCAGCAGCCATAATCAGCCCCAGCATTTT; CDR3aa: CASSHNQPQHF
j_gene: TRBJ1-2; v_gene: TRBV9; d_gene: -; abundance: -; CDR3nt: TGTGCCAGCAGCAAAGAGGGGACTGGCTATGGCTACACCTTC; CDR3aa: CASSKEGTGYGYTF
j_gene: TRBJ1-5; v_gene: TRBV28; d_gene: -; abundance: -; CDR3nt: TGTGCCAGCAGTTGGCAGGGTAATCAGCCCCAGCATTTT; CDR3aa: CASSWQGNQPQHF